A single sample gave rise to the 30 T cell receptor beta chains below, sequenced in a study of early T cells in non-severe SARS-CoV-2 infection. TCRdb recomputed calls from the 5' RACE reads with MiXCR, one row per CDR3 protein. The data contain around 88,000 distinct CDR3 sequences, over 13% of them singletons. Input material: whole blood. The receptors here all came from an adult who was a healthcare worker with PCR-confirmed SARS-CoV-2 infection or an uninfected control (not recorded which).

This sequence joins TRBV25-1 and TRBJ2-7; perhaps TRBD1 as D (6 bases). This CDR3 is 11 amino acids long. The germline V and J ends were trimmed by 8 bases and 4 bases, with 9 bases remaining between them. In germline, CDR1 is MGHDK, CDR2 SYGVNS. The CDR3 bases are TGTGCCAGCTCTACAGGGTACGAGCAGTACTTC. Translating it yields CASSTGYEQYF.

The J gene is TRBJ1-1, the V gene TRBV7-9; D possibly corresponds to TRBD1 (5 bases). V gave up 4 bases and J gave up 4 bases, with 34 bases separating them. The CDR3 contains 21 residues. Germline V gene lookup returns CDR1 SEHNR and CDR2 FQNEAQ (reference sequence). CDR3 residues: CASSSTTLVGGNGIKSTEAFF. DNA of the CDR3: TGTGCCAGCAGCTCCACAACCTTAGTCGGGGGGAATGGGATCAAGAGCACTGAAGCTTTCTTT.

This clonotype has just a few counts. This chain uses TRBV6-1 with TRBJ1-4; D gene ambiguous. This CDR3 has 15 amino acids. V lost 2 bases and J lost 6, with 13 bases in between. Germline V gene lookup returns CDR1 MNHNS and CDR2 SASEGT. The CDR3 spells CASSEIPGRDEKLFF. DNA of the CDR3: TGTGCCAGCAGTGAAATCCCGGGAAGGGATGAAAAACTGTTTTTT.

The gene calls are TRBV20-1 and TRBJ1-5; D gene unclear. The germline V and J ends were trimmed by 0 bases and 3 bases, with 15 bases remaining between them. Germline CDR1 and CDR2: DFQATT and SNEGSKA (reference sequence). The CDR3 runs to 16 residues. The chain's CDR3 is CSARDPAGSDNQPQHF. In DNA form, the CDR3 reads TGCAGTGCTAGAGATCCCGCGGGGAGCGACAATCAGCCCCAGCATTTT.

This clonotype appeared a few times. The chain recombines TRBV12-3 or TRBV12-4 with TRBJ1-2; the match to TRBD1 covers 7 bases. The CDR3 totals 13 residues. V dropped 5 bases and J dropped 8; count of bases not matched to a gene: 8. The CDR3 DNA follows: TGTGCCAGCAGTCTCCCGACAGGGTCGGGCTACACCTTC. Translation gives CASSLPTGSGYTF.

This clonotype has just a few counts. This sequence joins TRBV20-1 and TRBJ2-5; either TRBD1 or TRBD2 may fit D (6 bases each). This CDR3 has 15 residues. CDR1 is DFQATT and CDR2 is SNEGSKA in the germline V gene (reference sequence). Trimming removed 5 bases at V and 7 bases at J, with 23 bases between. CDR3 region: CSAGPISGVGGTQYF. Here the CDR3 DNA reads TGCAGTGCTGGACCCATTAGCGGAGTAGGGGGGACCCAGTACTTC.

In this sample, this clonotype turned up many times. The chain has TRBV20-1 and TRBJ2-6; D not resolved. The CDR3 length is 14 residues. The germline CDR1 and CDR2 sequences are DFQATT and SNEGSKA (reference sequence). Trimming shortened V by 0 bases and J by 2 bases, and 5 bases separated the two germline ends. CDR3 sequence: CSAREEAGANVLTF. CDR3 DNA: TGCAGTGCTAGAGAAGAGGCTGGGGCCAACGTCCTGACTTTC.

This clonotype was counted only a few times. This chain joins TRBV5-1 and TRBJ2-2, with no clear D. CDR3 size: 11 residues. The V end lost 5 bases, the J end lost 6 bases, and 5 bases lay between the germline ends. Germline V gives CDR1 SGHRS, CDR2 YFSETQ. Here the CDR3 DNA reads TGCGCCAGCAGTTTTCCCGGGGAGCTGTTTTTT. It specifies CASSFPGELFF.

This chain connects TRBV5-1 to TRBJ2-7, with a tentative D call TRBD1 (5 bases). CDR3 length: 12 residues. The germline gives CDR1 SGHRS, CDR2 YFSETQ. Trimming removed 0 bases from V and 7 bases from J, with 8 bases in between. As DNA, the CDR3 is TGCGCCAGCAGCTTGGCAGGGTGGGAGCAGTACTTC. Translated: CASSLAGWEQYF. Supplemented by reference TRBV5-1 and TRBJ2-7, the full variable domain reads KAGVTQTPRYLIKTRGQQVTLSCSPISGHRSVSWYQQTPGQGLQFLFEYFSETQRNKGNFPGRFSGRQFSNSRSEMNVSTLELGDSALYLCASSLAGWEQYFGPGTRLTVT.

The genes are TRBV29-1 and TRBJ2-7; possible D gene TRBD2, 6 bases. Germline CDR1 SQVTM, CDR2 ANQGSEA. V was clipped by 7 bases and J by 7 bases, with 17 bases between them. CDR3 length equals 12 residues. For the CDR3, the DNA is TGCAGCGCCCTAAGGCTCGGGGGAGAGCAGTACTTC. Amino acids: CSALRLGGEQYF.

This sequence joins TRBV18 and TRBJ1-1, with D possibly matching TRBD1 (5 bases). In germline, CDR1 is KGHSH, CDR2 LQKENI. This CDR3 is 16 amino acids long. Trimming stripped 0 bases from V and 6 bases from J, with 17 bases between. CDR3 sequence reads: CASSPPPARAASEAFF. In DNA, the CDR3 is TGTGCCAGCTCACCACCCCCCGCCAGGGCCGCATCTGAAGCTTTCTTT.

This clonotype has more than one count but fewer than ten. The V call is TRBV10-2, the J call TRBJ2-1; TRBD1 might be the D (6 bases). Trimming left V 10 bases short and J 6 bases short, with 10 bases between. Germline lookup yields CDR1 WSHSY and CDR2 SAAADI. The CDR3 is 11 residues long. The CDR3, as DNA: TGCGCCACTCTGGGGGCCAATGAGCAGTTCTTC. It specifies CATLGANEQFF.

This clonotype was observed a handful of times. The chain joins TRBV20-1 to TRBJ2-1, with 13 bases aligning to TRBD2. The length of the CDR3 is 16 residues. CDR1 and CDR2 from the germline V gene are DFQATT and SNEGSKA (reference sequence). V dropped 6 bases and J dropped 0; count of bases not matched to a gene: 5. DNA for the CDR3: TGCAGTGCCCCCCGGACTAGCGGGGGCTCCTACAATGAGCAGTTCTTC. Translation: CSAPRTSGGSYNEQFF.

This clonotype was seen a few times. The J gene is TRBJ2-7, the V gene TRBV7-2; TRBD1 matches 8 bases. Germline values: CDR1 SGHTA, CDR2 FQGNSA. CDR3 length: 16 amino acids. V was pared by 0 bases and J by 0 bases, with 4 bases of the junction left unmatched. CDR3 nucleotides: TGTGCCAGCAGCTTAGCGCTCCAGGGGGCCTCCTACGAGCAGTACTTC. Its translation: CASSLALQGASYEQYF.

V and J are TRBV12-3 or TRBV12-4 and TRBJ1-5, with D perhaps TRBD1 (5 bases). The CDR3 runs 14 residues. V lost 6 bases and J 5 bases, leaving 14 bases between the germline ends. CDR3 sequence (DNA): TGTGCCAGCAGCCAAGGGCAGGGCTATCAGCCCCAGCATTTT. This sequence encodes CASSQGQGYQPQHF.

The chain joins TRBV11-1 to TRBJ2-1; no reliable D call. The germline V and J ends were trimmed by 1 base and 2 bases, with 9 bases remaining between them. The CDR3 is made up of 15 amino acids. Germline V lookup: CDR1 SGHAT, CDR2 FQDESV (reference sequence). CDR3 nucleotides: TGTGCCAGCAGCTTAGAACGCCGGCCCTACAATGAGCAGTTCTTC. Protein product: CASSLERRPYNEQFF.

The chain couples TRBV18 to TRBJ1-6, with 7 bases matching TRBD1. Germline V gene data show CDR1 as KGHSH and CDR2 as LQKENI. The CDR3 is 15 amino acids. With V trimmed by 1 base and J by 7 bases, 4 bases remained unmatched. CDR3 loop: CASSPLGRGNSPLHF. Here the CDR3 DNA reads TGTGCCAGCTCACCACTCGGCAGGGGGAATTCACCCCTCCACTTT.

The sample holds a few counts of this clonotype. The CDR3 DNA sequence: TGTGCCAGCAGGCCGAGGGACAGGCTTACGGGGGAGACCCAGTACTTC. Translating gives CASRPRDRLTGETQYF. The rearrangement uses TRBV6-1 and TRBJ2-5, with TRBD1 identical over 8 bases. Germline assignment: CDR1 MNHNS and CDR2 SASEGT. The CDR3 spans 16 residues. V lost 6 bases to trimming and J lost 5 bases; unmatched junction nucleotides: 14.

The chain joins TRBV30 to TRBJ2-7; 10 bases line up with TRBD1. Germline V gene lookup returns CDR1 GTSNPN and CDR2 SVGIG (reference sequence). The junction had 6 bases not matched to a gene; V was cut back by 1 base and J by 6 bases. The length of the CDR3 is 14 residues. The CDR3 coding sequence is TGTGCCTGGAGTGAGGGACAGGGGTTCTCCGAGCAGTACTTC. It codes for CAWSEGQGFSEQYF.

This clonotype has more than one count but fewer than ten. The gene calls are TRBV12-5 and TRBJ1-2; possible D gene TRBD1, 5 bases. This CDR3 region has 15 residues. Germline assignment: CDR1 LGHNT and CDR2 FRNRAP. The V end was cut by 6 bases, the J end by 5 bases, with 19 bases between. In DNA, the CDR3 is TGTGCTAGTGGCGTATGGCAGGGTGGTCGGTATGGCTACACCTTC. Protein: CASGVWQGGRYGYTF.

This clonotype was observed many times. The chain uses TRBV5-5 and TRBJ1-1, with D possibly TRBD1 on 6 matching bases. Trimming removed 1 base from V and 0 bases from J, with 10 bases in between. The CDR3 consists of 15 residues. Germline V CDR1 and CDR2: SGHKS, YYEKEE (reference sequence). Written as DNA, the CDR3 is TGTGCCAGCAGCTTGCAGGGGCTGGTGAACACTGAAGCTTTCTTT. It encodes CASSLQGLVNTEAFF.

The chain employs TRBV29-1 and TRBJ2-5; D gene uncertain. The CDR3 consists of 11 residues. CDR1 SQVTM and CDR2 ANQGSEA come from the germline V gene. Trimming cost V 1 base and J 9 bases, with 9 bases left between them. CDR3 coding DNA: TGCAGCGTTGAAGCCGCCCGGGCCCAGTACTTC. Translating gives CSVEAARAQYF.

The chain carries TRBV10-3 and TRBJ1-4; 7 positions agree with TRBD1. The CDR3 loop spans 13 amino acids. Looked up from germline, CDR1 is ENHRY and CDR2 is SYGVKD. Trimming at V came to 4 bases and at J to 5 bases, leaving 1 base not matched to a gene. CDR3 loop: CAISGDRNEKLFF. The DNA of the CDR3 is TGTGCCATCAGTGGGGACAGAAATGAAAAACTGTTTTTT.

This clonotype was recorded a few times. The rearrangement joins TRBV29-1 to TRBJ2-2; 7 bases fit TRBD1. Looked up from germline, CDR1 is SQVTM and CDR2 is ANQGSEA. V lost 6 bases to trimming and J lost 5 bases; unmatched junction nucleotides: 9. CDR3 size: 14 residues. In nucleotides, the CDR3 is TGCAGCGTGACAGGGAGTATAGGTACCGGGGAGCTGTTTTTT. As protein: CSVTGSIGTGELFF.

The chain joins TRBV6-2 or TRBV6-3 to TRBJ2-4, with D hard to call. There are 14 residues in the CDR3. Trimming shortened V by 2 bases and J by 0 bases, and 5 bases separated the two germline ends. Germline lookup yields CDR1 MNHEY and CDR2 SVGEGT. CDR3 amino acids: CASSYNLAKNIQYF. The CDR3 nucleotides are TGTGCCAGCAGTTACAACCTAGCCAAAAACATTCAGTACTTC.

DNA of the CDR3: TGCAGCGTTCAGGGCCTCACGAACACTGAAGCTTTCTTT. Encoded protein: CSVQGLTNTEAFF. This chain uses TRBV29-1 with TRBJ1-1; D might be TRBD1 (5 bases). Germline assignment: CDR1 SQVTM and CDR2 ANQGSEA. V gave up 5 bases and J gave up 1 base, with 11 bases separating them. This CDR3 is 13 amino acids long.

This clonotype was detected only once. The chain joins TRBV20-1 to TRBJ2-1; a possible D gene is TRBD2 (6 bases). Trimming removed 0 bases from V and 0 bases from J, with 12 bases in between. CDR1 and CDR2 from the germline V gene are DFQATT and SNEGSKA (reference sequence). CDR3 length: 16 amino acids. This CDR3 reads CSARDGTGSSYNEQFF. CDR3 bases: TGCAGTGCTAGAGATGGGACTGGATCCTCCTACAATGAGCAGTTCTTC.

This clonotype has a handful of counts. CDR3 amino acids: CASSYSTSNQPQHF. The CDR3 DNA reads as TGTGCCAGCAGTTACTCAACTAGCAATCAGCCCCAGCATTTT. J is TRBJ1-5 and V is TRBV6-6; D unresolved. Germline CDR1 reads MNHNY; CDR2 reads SVGAGI (reference sequence). The CDR3 consists of 14 residues. Trimming removed 0 bases at V and 0 bases at J, with 3 bases between.

The genes are TRBV7-9 and TRBJ1-1; D uncertain. The germline gives CDR1 SEHNR, CDR2 FQNEAQ (reference sequence). This CDR3 contains 12 residues. Trimming removed 7 bases at V and 1 base at J, with 7 bases between. CDR3 sequence reads: CASILGNTEAFF. In DNA, the CDR3 is TGTGCCAGCATCCTGGGGAACACTGAAGCTTTCTTT.

This clonotype came up many times. The chain is built from TRBV4-1 and TRBJ2-7, with D unclear. The germline V gene has CDR1 MGHRA and CDR2 YSYEKL. The germline V and J ends were trimmed by 0 bases and 2 bases, with 11 bases remaining between them. The CDR3 has 15 amino acids. CDR3: CASSQDPNYPYEQYF. The CDR3, as DNA: TGCGCCAGCAGCCAAGATCCTAACTACCCCTACGAGCAGTACTTC.